This TCR beta chain stems from a study of chemoradiotherapy in HPV16-positive cancers. The wider study: Two HPV16-positive patients' cells yielded candidate HPV-specific clones and common motifs.

The CDR3 has 13 amino acids. Trimming removed 3 bases at V and 8 bases at J, with 13 bases between. Germline CDR1 reads LNHDA; CDR2 reads SQIVND (reference sequence). General study findings and limits: Non-HPV-specific T cells did not expand in tumors during treatment, whereas candidate HPV-specific clones and E7-related motifs did. In HPV16-positive patients, HPV-responsive T-cell expansion tracked better recurrence-free survival.

Assay used: immunoSEQ multiplex PCR; TCRdb lists only in-frame clones, some missing. The sample has some 30,000 clones, about 80% seen once; the top ten hold roughly 6%. This clone was recorded once. Antigen: not known. The chain carries TRBV19 and TRBJ1-2, with D uncertain. The material sequenced was blood, taken from a patient who underwent chemoradiotherapy. The receptor's source is a human donor with HPV-associated anogenital cancer. The CDR3 sequence is CASSIGHSNGYTF. The CDR3 DNA follows: TGTGCCAGTAGTATCGGTCATAGTAACGGCTACACCTTC.